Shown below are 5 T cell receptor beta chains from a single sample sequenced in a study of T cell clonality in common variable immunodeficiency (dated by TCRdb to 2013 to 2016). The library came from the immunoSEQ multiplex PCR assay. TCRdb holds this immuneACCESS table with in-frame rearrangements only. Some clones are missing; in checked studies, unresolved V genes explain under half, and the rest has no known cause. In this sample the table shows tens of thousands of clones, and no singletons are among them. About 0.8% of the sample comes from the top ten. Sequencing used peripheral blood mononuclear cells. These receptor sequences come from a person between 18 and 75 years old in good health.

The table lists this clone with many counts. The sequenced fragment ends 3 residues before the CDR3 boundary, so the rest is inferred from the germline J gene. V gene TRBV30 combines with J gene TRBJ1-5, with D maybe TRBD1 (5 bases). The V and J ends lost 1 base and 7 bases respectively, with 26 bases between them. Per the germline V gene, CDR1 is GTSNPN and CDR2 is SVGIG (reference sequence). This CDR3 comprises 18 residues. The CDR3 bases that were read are TGTGCCTGGAGTGAACGGGGTTGGTATTCGCGTGGGGGGCAGCCC. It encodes CAWSERGWYSRGGQP. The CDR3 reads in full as CAWSERGWYSRGGQPQHF. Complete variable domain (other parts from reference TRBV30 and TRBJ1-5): SQTIHQWPATLVQPVGSPLSLECTVEGTSNPNLYWYRQAAGRGLQLLFYSVGIGQISSEVPQNLSASRPQDRQFILSSKKLLLSDSGFYLCAWSERGWYSRGGQPQHFGDGTRLSIL.

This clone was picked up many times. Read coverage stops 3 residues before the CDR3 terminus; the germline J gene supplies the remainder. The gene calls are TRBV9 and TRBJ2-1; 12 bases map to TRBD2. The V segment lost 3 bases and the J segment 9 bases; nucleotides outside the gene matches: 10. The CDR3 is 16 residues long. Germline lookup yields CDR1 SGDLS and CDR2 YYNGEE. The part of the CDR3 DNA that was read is TGTGCCAGCAGCGCTAGCGGGAGGGCCCCCGGGAGTGAG. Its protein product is CASSASGRAPGSE. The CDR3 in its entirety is CASSASGRAPGSEQFF.

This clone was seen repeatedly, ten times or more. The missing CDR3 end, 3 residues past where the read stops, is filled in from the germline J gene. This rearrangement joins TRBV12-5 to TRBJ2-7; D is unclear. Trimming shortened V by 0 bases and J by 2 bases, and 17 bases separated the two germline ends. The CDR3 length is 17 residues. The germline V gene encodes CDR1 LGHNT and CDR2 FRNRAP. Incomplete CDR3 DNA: TGTGCTAGTGGTTTGGTAGGGCCCCGTCCGATTCCCTACGAG. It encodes CASGLVGPRPIPYE. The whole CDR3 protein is CASGLVGPRPIPYEQYF. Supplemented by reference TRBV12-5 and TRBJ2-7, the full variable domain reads DARVTQTPRHKVTEMGQEVTMRCQPILGHNTVFWYRQTMMQGLELLAYFRNRAPLDDSGMPKDRFSAEMPDATLATLKIQPSEPRDSAVYFCASGLVGPRPIPYEQYFGPGTRLTVT.

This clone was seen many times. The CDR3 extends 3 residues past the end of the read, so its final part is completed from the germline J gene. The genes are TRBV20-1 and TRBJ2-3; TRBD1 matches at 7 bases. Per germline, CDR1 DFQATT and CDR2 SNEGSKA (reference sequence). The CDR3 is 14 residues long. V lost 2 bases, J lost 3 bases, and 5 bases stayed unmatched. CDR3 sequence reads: CSARITGATDTQYF. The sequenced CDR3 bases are TGCAGTGCTAGAATCACAGGGGCAACAGATACG.

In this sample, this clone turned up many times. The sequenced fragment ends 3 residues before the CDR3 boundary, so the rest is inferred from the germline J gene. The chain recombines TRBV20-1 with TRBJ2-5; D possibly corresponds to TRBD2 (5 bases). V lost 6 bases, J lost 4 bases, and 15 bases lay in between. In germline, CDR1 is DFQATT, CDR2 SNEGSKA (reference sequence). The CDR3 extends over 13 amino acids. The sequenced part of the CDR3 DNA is TGCAGTGCCGACCTAGCCGGTGCAGAGACC. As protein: CSADLAGAET. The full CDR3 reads CSADLAGAETQYF.